These T cell receptor beta chains were read from a single sample in a study of OX40 agonist ivuxolimab in advanced cancers. Some clones are missing from TCRdb's copy, which holds only in-frame ones; the method was immunoSEQ multiplex PCR. Of some 50,000 clones listed, about 81% are singletons. Sequences were derived from CD4+ or CD8+ T cells sorted from blood, sampled in a trial of the OX40 agonist ivuxolimab. The receptor source for this set is an adult with an advanced solid tumor such as melanoma, head and neck, liver or kidney cancer. The CDR3 runs from the conserved cysteine through the conserved F or W. The order of the fields is clone size, D gene, V gene, J gene, CDR3 DNA, CDR3 protein. D genes are given only for firm matches. Not all rows give a size; the values are once, few, many and, for expanded clones, a class.

clone size: NA
D gene: NA
V gene: TRBV6-1
J gene: TRBJ2-5
CDR3 DNA: TGTGCCAGCAGTGGGGGAGGAGTAGAGACCCAGTACTTC
CDR3 protein: CASSGGGVETQYF

clone size: NA
D gene: NA
V gene: TRBV5-1
J gene: TRBJ2-3
CDR3 DNA: TGCGCCAGCAGCCTGGGGGACAACACAGATACGCAGTATTTT
CDR3 protein: CASSLGDNTDTQYF

clone size: once
D gene: TRBD2
V gene: TRBV6-6
J gene: TRBJ2-1
CDR3 DNA: TGTGCCAGCAGTTCAACTAGCGGGAACTACAATGAGCAGTTCTTC
CDR3 protein: CASSSTSGNYNEQFF

clone size: NA
D gene: NA
V gene: TRBV6-6
J gene: TRBJ1-2
CDR3 DNA: TGTGCCAGCAGTTCCACTAACTATGGCTACACCTTC
CDR3 protein: CASSSTNYGYTF

clone size: once
D gene: NA
V gene: TRBV19
J gene: TRBJ1-4
CDR3 DNA: TGTGCCAGTAGCCTCAGGGTAACTAATGAAAAACTGTTTTTT
CDR3 protein: CASSLRVTNEKLFF

clone size: NA
D gene: TRBD1
V gene: TRBV6-1
J gene: TRBJ2-2
CDR3 DNA: TGTGCCAGCAGTGAAAACAGGGGCGCCGGGGAGCTGTTTTTT
CDR3 protein: CASSENRGAGELFF

clone size: NA
D gene: NA
V gene: TRBV9
J gene: TRBJ1-1
CDR3 DNA: TGTGCCAGCAGCGTATATCCGGGGGCTCATAGCACTGAAGCTTTCTTT
CDR3 protein: CASSVYPGAHSTEAFF

clone size: NA
D gene: NA
V gene: TRBV6-1
J gene: TRBJ1-3
CDR3 DNA: TGTGCCAGCAGTGAAATAGGACCCTCTTCTGGAAACACCATATATTTT
CDR3 protein: CASSEIGPSSGNTIYF

clone size: NA
D gene: NA
V gene: TRBV5-6
J gene: TRBJ2-5
CDR3 DNA: TGTGCCAGCAGCTTCCCAGCAGGCCAAGAGACCCAGTACTTC
CDR3 protein: CASSFPAGQETQYF

clone size: NA
D gene: NA
V gene: TRBV5-1
J gene: TRBJ2-7
CDR3 DNA: TGCGCCAGCAGCTTGTTGCAGGGCTACGAGCAGTACTTC
CDR3 protein: CASSLLQGYEQYF

clone size: NA
D gene: NA
V gene: TRBV10-2
J gene: TRBJ2-3
CDR3 DNA: TGCGCCAGCAGTGAGTACAGGGCGAGAACAGATACGCAGTATTTT
CDR3 protein: CASSEYRARTDTQYF

clone size: NA
D gene: TRBD1
V gene: TRBV4-1
J gene: TRBJ2-7
CDR3 DNA: TGCGCCAGCAGCCCCGGACAGGGGCAAGGAAAAGACGAGCAGTACTTC
CDR3 protein: CASSPGQGQGKDEQYF

clone size: NA
D gene: NA
V gene: TRBV5-6
J gene: TRBJ2-3
CDR3 DNA: TGTGCCAGCAGCATAGGCGCTGTTACGCAGTATTTT
CDR3 protein: CASSIGAVTQYF

clone size: once
D gene: NA
V gene: TRBV15
J gene: TRBJ1-3
CDR3 DNA: TGTGCCACCAGGATCGGCAGGGTTGGGGACACCATATATTTT
CDR3 protein: CATRIGRVGDTIYF

clone size: once
D gene: NA
V gene: TRBV5-5
J gene: TRBJ2-7
CDR3 DNA: TGTGCCAGCAGCTTGGCCGTGGGGAATTCCTACGAGCAGTACTTC
CDR3 protein: CASSLAVGNSYEQYF

clone size: NA
D gene: NA
V gene: TRBV10-2
J gene: TRBJ2-2
CDR3 DNA: TGCGCCAGCAGTGGGATGGGGGCCGGGGAGCTGTTTTTT
CDR3 protein: CASSGMGAGELFF

clone size: few
D gene: TRBD1
V gene: TRBV5-1
J gene: TRBJ1-6
CDR3 DNA: TGCGCCAGCAGCCCCGGGACAGGGACCAATTCACCCCTCCACTTT
CDR3 protein: CASSPGTGTNSPLHF

clone size: NA
D gene: NA
V gene: TRBV2
J gene: TRBJ2-5
CDR3 DNA: TGTGCCAGCAGTGAAGCGGGAGAGACCCAGTACTTC
CDR3 protein: CASSEAGETQYF

clone size: NA
D gene: TRBD1
V gene: TRBV28
J gene: TRBJ1-2
CDR3 DNA: TGTGCCAGCCAGCGGGACAGGGGGCTAGGGGACTATGGCTACACCTTC
CDR3 protein: CASQRDRGLGDYGYTF

clone size: NA
D gene: TRBD1
V gene: TRBV5-6
J gene: TRBJ2-3
CDR3 DNA: TGTGCCAGCAGCCCAGGACAGGGGGACGATACGCAGTATTTT
CDR3 protein: CASSPGQGDDTQYF

clone size: NA
D gene: TRBD1
V gene: TRBV2
J gene: TRBJ2-5
CDR3 DNA: TGTGCCAGCAGCGCCCGGGACAGGGGGCGGGAGACCCAGTACTTC
CDR3 protein: CASSARDRGRETQYF

clone size: NA
D gene: NA
V gene: TRBV27
J gene: TRBJ2-1
CDR3 DNA: TGTGCCAGCAGACACCCAGACAGGCGCTACAATGAGCAGTTCTTC
CDR3 protein: CASRHPDRRYNEQFF

clone size: NA
D gene: NA
V gene: TRBV4-1
J gene: TRBJ2-2
CDR3 DNA: TGCGCCAGCAGCCGCCCTAGCGCCCTGAACACCGGGGAGCTGTTTTTT
CDR3 protein: CASSRPSALNTGELFF

clone size: NA
D gene: TRBD2
V gene: TRBV7-2
J gene: TRBJ2-5
CDR3 DNA: TGTGCCAGCAGCTCTCAATGGACTAGCGGGGGTGGTGAGACCCAGTACTTC
CDR3 protein: CASSSQWTSGGGETQYF

clone size: NA
D gene: NA
V gene: TRBV9
J gene: TRBJ1-1
CDR3 DNA: TGTGCCAGCAGCACCTCCGGGGGGCAGGAAGCTTTCTTT
CDR3 protein: CASSTSGGQEAFF

clone size: NA
D gene: NA
V gene: TRBV2
J gene: TRBJ2-1
CDR3 DNA: TGTGCCAGCAGTATTAGCGTCAATGAGCAGTTCTTC
CDR3 protein: CASSISVNEQFF

clone size: NA
D gene: NA
V gene: TRBV7-9
J gene: TRBJ2-7
CDR3 DNA: TGTGCCAGCAGCTTGGGCAGGGCTTGGGCCTACGAGCAGTACTTC
CDR3 protein: CASSLGRAWAYEQYF

clone size: NA
D gene: NA
V gene: TRBV5-1
J gene: TRBJ2-7
CDR3 DNA: TGCGCCAGCAGCTTGATAAGCGGCAGCTCCTACGAGCAGTACTTC
CDR3 protein: CASSLISGSSYEQYF

clone size: few
D gene: NA
V gene: TRBV6-5
J gene: TRBJ2-1
CDR3 DNA: TGTGCCAGCAGTGAATCGTTCGTTGGGGGTGAGCAGTTCTTC
CDR3 protein: CASSESFVGGEQFF

clone size: few
D gene: TRBD1
V gene: TRBV20-1
J gene: TRBJ1-2
CDR3 DNA: TGCAGTGCTAGTCAGGGGGCGGTTTGCACCTTC
CDR3 protein: CSASQGAVCTF

clone size: NA
D gene: TRBD2
V gene: TRBV27
J gene: TRBJ2-1
CDR3 DNA: TGTGCCAGCACTCCCGGCGGGGGTGAGCAGTTCTTC
CDR3 protein: CASTPGGGEQFF

clone size: NA
D gene: NA
V gene: TRBV7-2
J gene: TRBJ2-1
CDR3 DNA: TGTGCCAGCAGCTTATTGGGTCTGTACAATGAGCAGTTCTTC
CDR3 protein: CASSLLGLYNEQFF

clone size: NA
D gene: TRBD1
V gene: TRBV2
J gene: TRBJ1-2
CDR3 DNA: TGTGCCAGCAGCGCAGACAGGGGGCGGGTCGGCTACACCTTC
CDR3 protein: CASSADRGRVGYTF

clone size: few
D gene: TRBD1
V gene: TRBV2
J gene: TRBJ1-6
CDR3 DNA: TGTGCCAGCATCCAGGACAGGAGCTCCTATAATTCACCCCTCCACTTT
CDR3 protein: CASIQDRSSYNSPLHF

clone size: NA
D gene: NA
V gene: TRBV19
J gene: TRBJ1-2
CDR3 DNA: TGTGCCAGTAGTATTCTTGGCACGTCCTATGGCTACACCTTC
CDR3 protein: CASSILGTSYGYTF

clone size: NA
D gene: TRBD1
V gene: TRBV27
J gene: TRBJ2-7
CDR3 DNA: TGTGCCAGCAGTCCGACCGGGACAGCAGACTACGAGCAGTACTTC
CDR3 protein: CASSPTGTADYEQYF

clone size: NA
D gene: NA
V gene: TRBV20-1
J gene: TRBJ2-1
CDR3 DNA: TGCAGTGCGGCTAAAAGGGATGAGCAGTTCTTC
CDR3 protein: CSAAKRDEQFF

clone size: NA
D gene: TRBD2
V gene: TRBV10-3
J gene: TRBJ2-3
CDR3 DNA: TGTGCCACTAACCCGGGACTAGCGGGGGTTAGCACAGATACGCAGTATTTT
CDR3 protein: CATNPGLAGVSTDTQYF

clone size: NA
D gene: TRBD1
V gene: TRBV5-1
J gene: TRBJ1-4
CDR3 DNA: TGCGCCAGCAGCATGGACAGGGGGGGAAATGAAAAACTGTTTTTT
CDR3 protein: CASSMDRGGNEKLFF

clone size: NA
D gene: NA
V gene: TRBV28
J gene: TRBJ2-6
CDR3 DNA: TGTGCCAGCAGCGGTACAGGGATGACTGGGGCCAACGTCCTGACTTTC
CDR3 protein: CASSGTGMTGANVLTF

clone size: NA
D gene: NA
V gene: TRBV19
J gene: TRBJ1-1
CDR3 DNA: TGTGCCAGTAGTATAAGGGACGAGAACACTGAAGCTTTCTTT
CDR3 protein: CASSIRDENTEAFF

clone size: NA
D gene: TRBD1
V gene: TRBV28
J gene: TRBJ1-6
CDR3 DNA: TGTGCCAGCAGAGCCCCAGGGGGCGCGTCCTCCTCACCCCTCCACTTT
CDR3 protein: CASRAPGGASSSPLHF

clone size: NA
D gene: NA
V gene: TRBV7-2
J gene: TRBJ2-1
CDR3 DNA: TGTGCCAGCAGCTTAAGTGGGGGGGCCTCCAATGAGCAGTTCTTC
CDR3 protein: CASSLSGGASNEQFF

clone size: NA
D gene: TRBD2
V gene: TRBV7-2
J gene: TRBJ2-1
CDR3 DNA: TGTGCCAGCAGCTTAGCGTGGCGGGGGTTGAACAATGAGCAGTTCTTC
CDR3 protein: CASSLAWRGLNNEQFF

clone size: NA
D gene: NA
V gene: TRBV2
J gene: TRBJ1-1
CDR3 DNA: TGTGCCAGCCTGAGGGGAGGGGACACTGAAGCTTTCTTT
CDR3 protein: CASLRGGDTEAFF

clone size: NA
D gene: NA
V gene: TRBV5-1
J gene: TRBJ2-2
CDR3 DNA: TGCGCCAGCTGGAAGGACTCCTACACCGGGGAGCTGTTTTTT
CDR3 protein: CASWKDSYTGELFF

clone size: NA
D gene: NA
V gene: TRBV5-4
J gene: TRBJ1-1
CDR3 DNA: TGTGCCAGCAGCATGACAAGCGGAGAGTACGCTGAAGCTTTCTTT
CDR3 protein: CASSMTSGEYAEAFF

clone size: NA
D gene: NA
V gene: TRBV7-2
J gene: TRBJ1-1
CDR3 DNA: TGTGCCAGCAGCTTTTCAGGGGACACTGAAGCTTTCTTT
CDR3 protein: CASSFSGDTEAFF

clone size: few
D gene: TRBD2
V gene: TRBV5-1
J gene: TRBJ2-5
CDR3 DNA: TGCGCCAGCAGCTCATTTGGGACTAGTAGAGAGACCCAGTACTTC
CDR3 protein: CASSSFGTSRETQYF

clone size: NA
D gene: TRBD1
V gene: TRBV2
J gene: TRBJ2-5
CDR3 DNA: TGTGCCAGGGGCGGGACAGGGCCCCAAGAGACCCAGTACTTC
CDR3 protein: CARGGTGPQETQYF

clone size: NA
D gene: NA
V gene: TRBV4-2
J gene: TRBJ2-5
CDR3 DNA: TGTGCCAGCAGCAGAAGTCCCCAACCGGAGACCCAGTACTTC
CDR3 protein: CASSRSPQPETQYF

clone size: NA
D gene: TRBD2
V gene: TRBV5-1
J gene: TRBJ2-1
CDR3 DNA: TGCGCCAGCAGCACCGGACTAGCGGGGGGGACCTACAATGAGCAGTTCTTC
CDR3 protein: CASSTGLAGGTYNEQFF